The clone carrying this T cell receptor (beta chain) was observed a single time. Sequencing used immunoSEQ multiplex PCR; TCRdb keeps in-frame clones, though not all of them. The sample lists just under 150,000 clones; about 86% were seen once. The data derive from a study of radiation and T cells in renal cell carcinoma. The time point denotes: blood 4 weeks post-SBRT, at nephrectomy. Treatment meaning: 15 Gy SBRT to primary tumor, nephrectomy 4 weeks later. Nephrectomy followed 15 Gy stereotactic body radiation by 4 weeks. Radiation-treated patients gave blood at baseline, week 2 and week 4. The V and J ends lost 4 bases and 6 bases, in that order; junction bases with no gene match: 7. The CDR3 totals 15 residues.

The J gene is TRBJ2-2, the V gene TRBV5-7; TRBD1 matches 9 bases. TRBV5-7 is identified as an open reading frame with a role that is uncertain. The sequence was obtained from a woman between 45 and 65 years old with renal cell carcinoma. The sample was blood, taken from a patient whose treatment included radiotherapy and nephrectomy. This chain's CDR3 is CASSPQGQGPGELFF. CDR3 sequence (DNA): TGTGCCAGCAGCCCACAGGGACAGGGCCCCGGGGAGCTGTTTTTT.